This T cell receptor beta chain was identified during a study of blood T cell repertoires in COVID-19. Study details: Whether acute or convalescent, the COVID-19 samples came from the United States, Italy and Spain.

Germline assignment: CDR1 SGHRS and CDR2 YFSETQ. Trimming removed 1 base from V and 4 bases from J; junction bases left unmatched: 10. The CDR3 extends over 18 amino acids. Authors' data handling: Amplifying reference gene primers gave estimates of nucleated cell counts. Measured with immunoSEQ multiplex PCR; TCRdb has only the in-frame clones, and not every one. The D gene and trimming were derived from the DNA, and the V and J assignments and clone size from that table. The data show tens of thousands of clones, around 79% seen once. Sample: peripheral blood. The sequence derives from a woman aged 50 to 60 with active or convalescent COVID-19. The chain recombines TRBV5-1 with TRBJ2-2; 10 bases line up with TRBD2. The CDR3 reads CASSLNGAPSGSTGELFF. The CDR3 DNA is TGCGCCAGCAGCTTGAATGGGGCGCCTAGCGGGAGCACCGGGGAGCTGTTTTTT. The full variable domain, rest sourced from reference TRBV5-1 and TRBJ2-2, is KAGVTQTPRYLIKTRGQQVTLSCSPISGHRSVSWYQQTPGQGLQFLFEYFSETQRNKGNFPGRFSGRQFSNSRSEMNVSTLELGDSALYLCASSLNGAPSGSTGELFFGEGSRLTVL.